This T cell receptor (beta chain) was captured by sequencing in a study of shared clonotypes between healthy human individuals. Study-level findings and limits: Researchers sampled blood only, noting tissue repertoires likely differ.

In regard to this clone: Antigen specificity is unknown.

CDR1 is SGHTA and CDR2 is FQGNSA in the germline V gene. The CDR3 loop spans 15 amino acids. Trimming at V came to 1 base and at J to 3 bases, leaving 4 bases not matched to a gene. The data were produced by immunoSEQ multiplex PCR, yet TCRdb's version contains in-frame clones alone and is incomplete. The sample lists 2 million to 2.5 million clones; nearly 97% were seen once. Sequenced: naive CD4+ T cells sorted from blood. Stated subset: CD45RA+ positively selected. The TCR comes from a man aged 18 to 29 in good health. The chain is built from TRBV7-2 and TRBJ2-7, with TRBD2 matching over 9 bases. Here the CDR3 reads CASSLVAGGGYEQYF. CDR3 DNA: TGTGCCAGCAGCTTAGTTGCGGGAGGGGGCTACGAGCAGTACTTC.